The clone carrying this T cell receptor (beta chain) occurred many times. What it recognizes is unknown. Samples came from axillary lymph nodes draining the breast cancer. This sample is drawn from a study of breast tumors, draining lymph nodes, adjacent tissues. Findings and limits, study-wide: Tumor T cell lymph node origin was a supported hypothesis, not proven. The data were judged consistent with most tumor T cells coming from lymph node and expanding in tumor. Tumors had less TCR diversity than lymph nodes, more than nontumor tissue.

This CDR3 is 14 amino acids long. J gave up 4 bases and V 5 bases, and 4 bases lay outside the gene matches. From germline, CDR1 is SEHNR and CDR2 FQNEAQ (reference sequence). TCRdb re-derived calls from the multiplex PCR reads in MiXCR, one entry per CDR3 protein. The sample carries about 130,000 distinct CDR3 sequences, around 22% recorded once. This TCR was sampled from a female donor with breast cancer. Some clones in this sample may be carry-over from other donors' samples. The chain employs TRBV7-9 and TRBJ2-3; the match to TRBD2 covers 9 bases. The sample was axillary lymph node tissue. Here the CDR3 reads CASSHLAGADTQYF. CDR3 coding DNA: TGTGCCAGCAGCCACTTAGCGGGAGCAGATACGCAGTATTTT.